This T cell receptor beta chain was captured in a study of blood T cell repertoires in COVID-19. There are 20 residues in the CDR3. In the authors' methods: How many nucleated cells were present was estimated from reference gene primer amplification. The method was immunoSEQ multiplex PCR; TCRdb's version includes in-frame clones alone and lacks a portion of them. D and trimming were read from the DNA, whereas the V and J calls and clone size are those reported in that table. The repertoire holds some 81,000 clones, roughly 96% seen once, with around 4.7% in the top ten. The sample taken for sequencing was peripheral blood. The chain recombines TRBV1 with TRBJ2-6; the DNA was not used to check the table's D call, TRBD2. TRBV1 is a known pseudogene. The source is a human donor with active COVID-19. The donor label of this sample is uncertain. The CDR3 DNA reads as TGCACCAGCAGCCAAGATTCGCTAGCGGGGGAACCCCCCGGGGCCAACGTCCTGACTTTC. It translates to CTSSQDSLAGEPPGANVLTF.